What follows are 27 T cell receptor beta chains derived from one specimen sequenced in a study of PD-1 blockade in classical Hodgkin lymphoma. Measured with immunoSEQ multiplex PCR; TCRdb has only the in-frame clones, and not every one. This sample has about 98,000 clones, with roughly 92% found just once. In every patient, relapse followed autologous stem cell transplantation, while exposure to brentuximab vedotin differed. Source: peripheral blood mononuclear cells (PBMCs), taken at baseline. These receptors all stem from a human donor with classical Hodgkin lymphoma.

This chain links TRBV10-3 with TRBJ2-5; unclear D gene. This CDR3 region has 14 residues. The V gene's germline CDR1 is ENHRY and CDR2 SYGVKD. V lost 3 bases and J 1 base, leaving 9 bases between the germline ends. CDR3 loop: CAISDPRFQETQYF. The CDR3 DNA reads TGTGCCATCAGTGACCCAAGGTTCCAAGAGACCCAGTACTTC.

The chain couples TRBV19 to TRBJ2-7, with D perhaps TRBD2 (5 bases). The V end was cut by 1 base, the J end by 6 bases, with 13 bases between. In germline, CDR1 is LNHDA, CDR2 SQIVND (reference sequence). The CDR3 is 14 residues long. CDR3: CASSIAGIGSEQYF. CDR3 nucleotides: TGTGCCAGTAGTATAGCGGGGATCGGTAGCGAGCAGTACTTC.

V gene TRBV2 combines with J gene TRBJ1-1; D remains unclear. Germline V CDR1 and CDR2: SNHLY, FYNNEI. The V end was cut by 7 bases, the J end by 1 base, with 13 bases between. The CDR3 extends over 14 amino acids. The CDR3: CASNPGRRNTEAFF. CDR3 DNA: TGTGCCAGCAATCCCGGACGGAGGAACACTGAAGCTTTCTTT.

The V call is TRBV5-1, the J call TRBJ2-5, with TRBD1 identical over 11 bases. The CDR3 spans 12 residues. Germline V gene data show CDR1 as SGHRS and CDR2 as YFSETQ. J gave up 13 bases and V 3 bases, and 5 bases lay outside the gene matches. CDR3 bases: TGCGCCAGCAGCTCCGGGACAGGGGGTTTGTACTTC. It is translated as CASSSGTGGLYF.

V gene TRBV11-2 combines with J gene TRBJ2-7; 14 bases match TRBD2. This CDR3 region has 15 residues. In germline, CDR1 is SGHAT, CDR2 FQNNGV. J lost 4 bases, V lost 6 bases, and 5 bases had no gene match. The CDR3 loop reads CASSVGTSGSYEQYF. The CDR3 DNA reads TGTGCCAGCAGTGTCGGGACTAGCGGGAGTTACGAGCAGTACTTC.

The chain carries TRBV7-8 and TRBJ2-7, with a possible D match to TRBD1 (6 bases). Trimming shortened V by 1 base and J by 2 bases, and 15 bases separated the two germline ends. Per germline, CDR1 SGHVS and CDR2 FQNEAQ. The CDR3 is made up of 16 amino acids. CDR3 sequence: CASSLVAAGEPYEQYF. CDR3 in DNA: TGTGCCAGCAGCTTAGTCGCGGCAGGGGAACCCTACGAGCAGTACTTC.

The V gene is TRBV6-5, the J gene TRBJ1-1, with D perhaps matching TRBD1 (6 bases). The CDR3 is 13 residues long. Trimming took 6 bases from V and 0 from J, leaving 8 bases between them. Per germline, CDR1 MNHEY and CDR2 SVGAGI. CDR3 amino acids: CASSGQLNTEAFF. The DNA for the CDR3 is TGTGCCAGCAGCGGACAGCTGAACACTGAAGCTTTCTTT.

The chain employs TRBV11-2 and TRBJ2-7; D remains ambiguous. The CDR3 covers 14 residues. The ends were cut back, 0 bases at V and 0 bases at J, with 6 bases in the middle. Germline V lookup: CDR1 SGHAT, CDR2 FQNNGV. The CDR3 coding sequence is TGTGCCAGCAGCTTAGATGGCCACTCCTACGAGCAGTACTTC. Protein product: CASSLDGHSYEQYF.

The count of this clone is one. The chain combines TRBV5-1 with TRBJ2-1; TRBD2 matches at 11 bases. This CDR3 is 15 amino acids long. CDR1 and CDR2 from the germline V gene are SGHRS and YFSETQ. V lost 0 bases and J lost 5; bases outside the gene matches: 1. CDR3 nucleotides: TGCGCCAGCAGCTTGGGACTAGCGGGAAACAATGAGCAGTTCTTC. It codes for CASSLGLAGNNEQFF. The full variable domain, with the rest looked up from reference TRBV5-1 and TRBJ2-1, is KAGVTQTPRYLIKTRGQQVTLSCSPISGHRSVSWYQQTPGQGLQFLFEYFSETQRNKGNFPGRFSGRQFSNSRSEMNVSTLELGDSALYLCASSLGLAGNNEQFFGPGTRLTVL.

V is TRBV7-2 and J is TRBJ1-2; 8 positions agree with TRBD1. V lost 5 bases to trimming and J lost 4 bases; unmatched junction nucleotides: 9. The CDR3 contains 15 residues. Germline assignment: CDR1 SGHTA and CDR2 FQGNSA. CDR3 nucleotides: TGTGCCAGCAGCGCTACTCCAGGGGGCGTCTATGGCTACACCTTC. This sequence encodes CASSATPGGVYGYTF.

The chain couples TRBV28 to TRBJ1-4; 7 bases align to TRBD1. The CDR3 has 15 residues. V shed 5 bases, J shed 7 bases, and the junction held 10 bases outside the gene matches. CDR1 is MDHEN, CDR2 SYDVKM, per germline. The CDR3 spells CASSPPTGPVEKLFF. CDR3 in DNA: TGTGCCAGCAGTCCCCCGACAGGGCCGGTTGAAAAACTGTTTTTT.

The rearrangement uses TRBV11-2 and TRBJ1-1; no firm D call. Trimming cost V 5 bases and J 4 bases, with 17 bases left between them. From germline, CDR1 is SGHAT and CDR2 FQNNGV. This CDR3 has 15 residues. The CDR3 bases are TGTGCCAGCAGCCCCGGTCGGATCGGCTTCACTGAAGCTTTCTTT. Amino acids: CASSPGRIGFTEAFF. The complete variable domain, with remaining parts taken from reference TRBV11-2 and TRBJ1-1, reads EAGVAQSPRYKIIEKRQSVAFWCNPISGHATLYWYQQILGQGPKLLIQFQNNGVVDDSQLPKDRFSAERLKGVDSTLKIQPAKLEDSAVYLCASSPGRIGFTEAFFGQGTRLTVV.

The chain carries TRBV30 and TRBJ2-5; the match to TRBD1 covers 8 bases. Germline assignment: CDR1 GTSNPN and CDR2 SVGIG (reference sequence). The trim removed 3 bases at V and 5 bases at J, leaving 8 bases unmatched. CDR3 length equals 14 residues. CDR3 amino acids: CAWRSWTGLETQYF. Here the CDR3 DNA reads TGTGCCTGGAGATCGTGGACAGGGCTGGAGACCCAGTACTTC.

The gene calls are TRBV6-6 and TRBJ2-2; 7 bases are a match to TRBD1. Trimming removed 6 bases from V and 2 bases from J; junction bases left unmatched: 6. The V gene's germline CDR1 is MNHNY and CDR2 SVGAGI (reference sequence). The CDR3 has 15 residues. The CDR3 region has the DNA TGTGCCAGCAGAAGGGGGACAGAAAACACCGGGGAGCTGTTTTTT. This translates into CASRRGTENTGELFF.

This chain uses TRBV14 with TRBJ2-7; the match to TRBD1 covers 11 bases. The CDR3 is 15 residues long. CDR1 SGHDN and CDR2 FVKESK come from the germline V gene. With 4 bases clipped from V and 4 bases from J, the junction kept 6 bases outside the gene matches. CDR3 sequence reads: CASSRTGTGGYEQYF. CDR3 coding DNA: TGTGCCAGCAGCCGTACCGGGACAGGGGGTTACGAGCAGTACTTC.

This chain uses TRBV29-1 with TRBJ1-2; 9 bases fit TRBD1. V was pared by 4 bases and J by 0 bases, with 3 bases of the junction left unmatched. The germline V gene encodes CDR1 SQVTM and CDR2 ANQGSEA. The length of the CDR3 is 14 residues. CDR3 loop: CSVAGTGPNYGYTF. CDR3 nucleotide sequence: TGCAGCGTTGCCGGGACAGGGCCTAACTATGGCTACACCTTC.

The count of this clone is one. CDR3 nucleotide sequence: TGTGCCAGCAGTTTAATATATTCGAATCAGCCCCAGCATTTT. It yields the protein CASSLIYSNQPQHF. V and J are TRBV27 and TRBJ1-5, with no clear D. The CDR3 is 14 amino acids. Germline CDR1 MNHEY, CDR2 SMNVEV (reference sequence). Trimming removed 2 bases from V and 4 bases from J, with 9 bases in between.

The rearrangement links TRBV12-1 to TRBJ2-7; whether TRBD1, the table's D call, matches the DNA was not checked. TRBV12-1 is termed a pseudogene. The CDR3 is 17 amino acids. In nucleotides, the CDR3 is TGTGCCAGCAGCTTTAGGGGACAGGGTTCCCTCTCCTACGAGCAGTACTTC. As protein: CASSFRGQGSLSYEQYF.

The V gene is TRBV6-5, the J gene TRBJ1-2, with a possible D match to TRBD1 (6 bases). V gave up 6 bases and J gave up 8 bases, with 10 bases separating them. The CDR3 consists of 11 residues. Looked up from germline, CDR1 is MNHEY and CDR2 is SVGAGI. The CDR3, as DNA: TGTGCCAGCAGACAGGGTGCGGGCTACACCTTC. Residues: CASRQGAGYTF.

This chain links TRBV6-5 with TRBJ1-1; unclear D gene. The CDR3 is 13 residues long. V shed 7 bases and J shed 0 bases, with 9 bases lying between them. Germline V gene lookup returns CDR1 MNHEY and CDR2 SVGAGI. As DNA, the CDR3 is TGTGCCAGCACTTTAGCACTGAACACTGAAGCTTTCTTT. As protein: CASTLALNTEAFF.

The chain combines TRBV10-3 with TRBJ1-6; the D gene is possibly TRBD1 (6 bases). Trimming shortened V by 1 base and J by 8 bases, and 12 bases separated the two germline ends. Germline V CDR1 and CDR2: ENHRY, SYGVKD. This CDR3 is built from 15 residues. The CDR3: CAISEFPRGDSPLHF. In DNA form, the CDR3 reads TGTGCCATCAGTGAGTTCCCCAGGGGCGATTCACCCCTCCACTTT.

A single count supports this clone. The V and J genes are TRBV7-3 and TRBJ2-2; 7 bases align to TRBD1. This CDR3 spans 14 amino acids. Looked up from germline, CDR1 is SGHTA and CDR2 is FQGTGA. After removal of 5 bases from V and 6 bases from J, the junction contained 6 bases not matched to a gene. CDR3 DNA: TGTGCCAGCAGCGCCCGACAGGGTCCCGGGGAGCTGTTTTTT. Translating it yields CASSARQGPGELFF.

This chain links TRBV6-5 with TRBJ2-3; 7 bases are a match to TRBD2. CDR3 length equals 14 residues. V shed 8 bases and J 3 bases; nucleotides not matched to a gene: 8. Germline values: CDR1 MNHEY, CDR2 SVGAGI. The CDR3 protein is CASGGGSSTDTQYF. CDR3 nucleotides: TGTGCCAGCGGGGGGGGGTCGTCGACAGATACGCAGTATTTT.

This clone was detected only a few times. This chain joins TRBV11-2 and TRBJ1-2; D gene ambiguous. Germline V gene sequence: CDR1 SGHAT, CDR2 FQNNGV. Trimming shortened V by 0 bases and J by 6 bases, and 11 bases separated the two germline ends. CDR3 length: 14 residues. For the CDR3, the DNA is TGTGCCAGCAGCTTAGAGGTGAGGGCGGATGGCTACACCTTC. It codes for CASSLEVRADGYTF. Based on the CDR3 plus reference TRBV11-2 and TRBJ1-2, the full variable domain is EAGVAQSPRYKIIEKRQSVAFWCNPISGHATLYWYQQILGQGPKLLIQFQNNGVVDDSQLPKDRFSAERLKGVDSTLKIQPAKLEDSAVYLCASSLEVRADGYTFGSGTRLTVV.

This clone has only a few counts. CDR3 protein: CASSFAVNTEAFF. CDR3 nucleotides: TGTGCCAGCAGCTTCGCCGTGAACACTGAAGCTTTCTTT. The chain joins TRBV7-3 to TRBJ1-1; no firm D call. The germline V and J ends were trimmed by 3 bases and 0 bases, with 5 bases remaining between them. CDR1 and CDR2 (germline): SGHTA, FQGTGA. The CDR3 has 13 amino acids.

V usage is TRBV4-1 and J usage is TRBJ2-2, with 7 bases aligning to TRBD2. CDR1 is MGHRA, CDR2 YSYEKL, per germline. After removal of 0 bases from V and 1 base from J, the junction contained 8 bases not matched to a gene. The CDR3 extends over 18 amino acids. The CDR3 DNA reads TGCGCCAGCAGCCAAGATTGGGGTGCTAGCGGGAACACCGGGGAGCTGTTTTTT. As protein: CASSQDWGASGNTGELFF.

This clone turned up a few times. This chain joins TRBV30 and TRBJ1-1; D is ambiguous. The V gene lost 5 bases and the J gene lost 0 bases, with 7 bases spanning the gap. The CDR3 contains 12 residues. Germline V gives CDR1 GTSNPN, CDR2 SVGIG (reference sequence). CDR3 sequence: CAWGRMNTEAFF. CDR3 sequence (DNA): TGTGCCTGGGGACGGATGAACACTGAAGCTTTCTTT.